These 17 T cell receptor beta chains originate from one sample sequenced in a study of T-cell memory formation after mild COVID-19. A single record per CDR3 protein comes from TCRdb applying MiXCR to the 5' RACE reads. In the table there are 350,000 to 450,000 distinct CDR3 sequences, around 18% of which are singletons. The source material was PBMCs or a T cell subset sorted from them (not recorded which). These receptors all stem from an adult woman who had mild COVID-19 (a few samples of this study predate the infection). Cell type and time point are not known.

The chain couples TRBV18 to TRBJ1-1, with 7 bases fitting TRBD1. Germline-derived CDR1 and CDR2 are KGHSH and LQKENI. V was clipped by 2 bases and J by 0 bases; unmatched bases: 15. This CDR3 is 19 amino acids long. CDR3 sequence (DNA): TGTGCCAGCTCACCAACGACAGGGAATCCCCGCATCATGAACACTGAAGCTTTCTTT. It translates to CASSPTTGNPRIMNTEAFF.

In this sample, this clonotype turned up a few times. This rearrangement joins TRBV24-1 to TRBJ1-2; a weak D match, TRBD1 (6 bases). The CDR3 totals 15 residues. The V gene lost 4 bases and the J gene lost 14 bases, with 25 bases spanning the gap. Per the germline V gene, CDR1 is KGHDR and CDR2 is SFDVKD. The CDR3 DNA follows: TGTGCCACCAGTGACCGGACAGTCGGCCTCTCTTGGAGAACCTTC. It specifies CATSDRTVGLSWRTF.

There are many counts of this clonotype. V is TRBV20-1 and J is TRBJ2-3; 10 bases match TRBD1. This CDR3 is built from 13 residues. CDR1 and CDR2 from the germline V gene are DFQATT and SNEGSKA (reference sequence). V shed 6 bases and J 5 bases; nucleotides not matched to a gene: 5. The CDR3 bases are TGCAGTGCCGACAGGGGGCCCCAAGATACGCAGTATTTT. This codes for CSADRGPQDTQYF.

The chain links TRBV29-1 to TRBJ2-5, with a weak D call TRBD1 (5 bases). The CDR3 contains 12 residues. The germline V gene has CDR1 SQVTM and CDR2 ANQGSEA. V lost 7 bases, J lost 5 bases, and 14 bases lay in between. Here the CDR3 DNA reads TGCAGCGCGGACACCCTCCGGGAGACCCAGTACTTC. Translating it yields CSADTLRETQYF.

The gene calls are TRBV25-1 and TRBJ1-6, with 9 nucleotides matching TRBD1. V shed 2 bases and J 7 bases; nucleotides not matched to a gene: 3. The CDR3 spans 15 residues. Germline loops: CDR1 MGHDK, CDR2 SYGVNS. Here the CDR3 DNA reads TGTGCCAGCAGTGAACGGGACAGGGTGAATTCACCCCTCCACTTT. It translates to CASSERDRVNSPLHF.

J is TRBJ2-3 and V is TRBV5-1; a possible D gene is TRBD2 (6 bases). The CDR3 length is 15 residues. From germline, CDR1 is SGHRS and CDR2 YFSETQ. The V end was cut by 4 bases, the J end by 6 bases, with 18 bases between. The CDR3 spells CASSPSGDLGDTQYF. DNA for the CDR3: TGCGCCAGCAGCCCTTCCGGGGACTTAGGGGATACGCAGTATTTT.

This clonotype was picked up a small number of times. The genes are TRBV11-2 and TRBJ2-3, with D perhaps given as TRBD1 or TRBD2 (6 bases each). Germline values: CDR1 SGHAT, CDR2 FQNNGV. The CDR3 is 15 residues long. V gave up 1 base and J gave up 5 bases, with 13 bases separating them. This CDR3 is CASSLVGGIGDTQYF. In DNA, the CDR3 is TGTGCCAGCAGCTTAGTAGGGGGGATAGGAGATACGCAGTATTTT.

The chain's CDR3 is CASSLVFKQGGELFF. The CDR3 DNA reads TGTGCCAGCAGCCTCGTCTTTAAACAGGGTGGGGAACTGTTTTTT. The chain combines TRBV7-6 with TRBJ1-4; D possibly corresponds to TRBD1 (6 bases). The V gene lost 5 bases and the J gene lost 12 bases, with 22 bases spanning the gap. The CDR3 extends over 15 amino acids. In germline, CDR1 is SGHVS, CDR2 FNYEAQ. Full variable domain (rest looked up from reference TRBV7-6 and TRBJ1-4): GAGVSQSPRYKVTKRGQDVALRCDPISGHVSLYWYRQALGQGPEFLTYFNYEAQQDKSGLPNDRFSAERPEGSISTLTIQRTEQRDSAMYRCASSLVFKQGGELFFGSGTQLSVL.

This clonotype was seen more than once but under ten times. V gene TRBV11-3 combines with J gene TRBJ1-1; D remains ambiguous. Between the trimmed V and J ends, which lost 1 base and 0 bases, there was a span of 12 bases. This CDR3 region has 16 residues. Germline values: CDR1 SGHNT, CDR2 YENEEA. The CDR3 DNA reads TGTGCCAGCAGCTTAGGTGGAGGGCCCATGAACACTGAAGCTTTCTTT. Protein sequence: CASSLGGGPMNTEAFF. The full variable domain, completed using reference TRBV11-3 and TRBJ1-1, is EAGVVQSPRYKIIEKKQPVAFWCNPISGHNTLYWYLQNLGQGPELLIRYENEEAVDDSQLPKDRFSAERLKGVDSTLKIQPAELGDSAVYLCASSLGGGPMNTEAFFGQGTRLTVV.

This clonotype occurred many times. V gene TRBV7-9 combines with J gene TRBJ2-1, with TRBD2 as a possible D gene (6 bases). The CDR3 runs to 15 residues. The V end lost 3 bases, the J end lost 1 base, and 10 bases lay between the germline ends. Germline lookup yields CDR1 SEHNR and CDR2 FQNEAQ (reference sequence). CDR3 amino acids: CASSLEGPSYNEQFF. The CDR3 DNA follows: TGTGCCAGCAGCTTGGAGGGCCCTTCCTACAATGAGCAGTTCTTC.

The genes are TRBV2 and TRBJ1-5; maybe TRBD1 (5 bases). The germline CDR1 and CDR2 sequences are SNHLY and FYNNEI. The CDR3 covers 15 residues. Deletions cut 5 bases from V and 6 bases from J, with 17 bases between. The CDR3 loop reads CASSPPPQGSQPQHF. The CDR3, as DNA: TGTGCCAGCAGTCCACCCCCGCAGGGTAGTCAGCCCCAGCATTTT.

In nucleotides, the CDR3 is TGCAGCCCGGGACTAGCGGGGGGACTACGGAACGCACAAGAGACCCAGTACTTC. Translation gives CSPGLAGGLRNAQETQYF. The chain employs TRBV20-1 and TRBJ2-5; 15 bases align to TRBD2. The CDR3 is made up of 18 amino acids. Germline-derived CDR1 and CDR2 are DFQATT and SNEGSKA (reference sequence).

This clonotype was detected many times. The chain links TRBV5-1 to TRBJ2-5; D remains unclear. V lost 3 bases, J lost 1 base, and 4 bases lay in between. CDR3 size: 12 residues. Germline V lookup: CDR1 SGHRS, CDR2 YFSETQ. CDR3: CASSSSQETQYF. CDR3 in DNA: TGCGCCAGCAGCTCCAGCCAAGAGACCCAGTACTTC.

The chain recombines TRBV5-4 with TRBJ1-6, with D perhaps matching TRBD1 (5 bases). Per the germline V gene, CDR1 is SGHNT and CDR2 is YYREEE (reference sequence). The CDR3 covers 16 residues. Trimming cost V 0 bases and J 7 bases, with 14 bases left between them. The CDR3 nucleotides read TGTGCCAGCAGCTTGGGAGGGTATGCAGGGAATTCACCCCTCCACTTT. It encodes CASSLGGYAGNSPLHF.

This clonotype was seen a handful of times. The V call is TRBV7-6, the J call TRBJ2-1; 14 bases align to TRBD2. Germline CDR1 is SGHVS and CDR2 is FNYEAQ. CDR3 length: 15 amino acids. Trimming took 4 bases from V and 9 from J; bases not matched to a gene: 5. CDR3 bases: TGTGCCAGCAGCTCGGGACTAGCGGGAGTCCCTGAGCAGTTCTTC. Translated: CASSSGLAGVPEQFF.

Turning to this clonotype: The junction departs from the called germline gene at one end, perhaps through a read error. For the CDR3, the DNA is TGTGCCAGCAGCTTAGACAGGCGCTCCGGCTATGGCTACACCTTC. Residues: CASSLDRRSGYGYTF. The V call is TRBV12-3 or TRBV12-4, the J call TRBJ1-2; possible D gene TRBD1, 6 bases. The CDR3 has 15 residues.

The V and J genes are TRBV5-1 and TRBJ2-3; TRBD1 aligns across 7 bases. The CDR3 runs to 17 residues. The ends lost 2 bases at V and 1 base at J; junction bases unmatched: 10. Germline values: CDR1 SGHRS, CDR2 YFSETQ. CDR3 sequence: CASSLGPYRGRTDTQYF. The CDR3 DNA sequence: TGCGCCAGCAGCTTAGGACCATACAGGGGACGCACAGATACGCAGTATTTT.